There are many counts of the clone carrying this T cell receptor (beta chain). This entry comes from a study of cytomegalovirus exposure and HLA in healthy donors. This PCR relied on a set of 60 Vbeta primers and 13 Jbeta primers. The repertoire was sequenced with immunoSEQ multiplex PCR; TCRdb's copy has only in-frame clones and lacks some. The repertoire has some 170,000 clones, roughly 79% of them found once; the top ten carry 4.9%. The germline V gene encodes CDR1 SGHTA and CDR2 FQGTGA. Trimming removed 1 base from V and 5 bases from J; junction bases left unmatched: 8. There are 16 residues in the CDR3.

The sequence was collected from a young woman in good health and CMV-seropositive. The chain joins TRBV7-3 to TRBJ2-1; the match to TRBD1 covers 7 bases. Input material: PBMCs. CDR3 loop: CASSLKPGQPDNEQFF. CDR3 coding DNA: TGTGCCAGCAGCTTAAAACCGGGACAGCCCGACAATGAGCAGTTCTTC. Based on the CDR3 plus reference TRBV7-3 and TRBJ2-1, the full variable domain is GAGVSQTPSNKVTEKGKYVELRCDPISGHTALYWYRQSLGQGPEFLIYFQGTGAADDSGLPNDRFFAVRPEGSVSTLKIQRTERGDSAVYLCASSLKPGQPDNEQFFGPGTRLTVL.